This T cell receptor (beta chain) was captured in a study of technical replicates of blood from several donors. Some clones are missing from TCRdb's copy, which holds only in-frame ones; the method was immunoSEQ multiplex PCR. The table has around 53,000 clones, about 82% seen once. CDR3 size: 13 residues. V lost 5 bases, J lost 8 bases, and 13 bases lay in between. The germline V gene has CDR1 SNHLY and CDR2 FYNNEI. Sequencing used PBMCs. The receptor was isolated from a human donor in good health. Some clones in this sample may be carry-over from other donors' samples. The chain links TRBV2 to TRBJ1-3; perhaps TRBD1 as D (6 bases). The CDR3 protein is CASSRDTGDTIYF. CDR3 DNA: TGTGCCAGCAGTCGGGACACCGGCGACACCATATATTTT.